This T cell receptor (beta chain) originates from a study of T-cell memory formation after mild COVID-19. Study conclusions and caveats: Memory sampled before infection contained some responding clones, suggesting cross-reactive memory joined. Clones contracting day 15 to 85 were balanced CD4/CD8; later expanders leaned CD4+.

One entry per CDR3 protein results from TCRdb running MiXCR on the 5' RACE reads. The sample yields some 180,000 distinct CDR3 sequences, roughly 18% seen once. V gave up 3 bases and J gave up 4 bases, with 12 bases separating them. Looked up from germline, CDR1 is MNHEY and CDR2 is SVGAGI. This CDR3 contains 15 residues. This clonotype has a count of ten or more. Its target is not known. The chain combines TRBV6-5 with TRBJ2-2; D is uncertain. The sequence was obtained from a man aged 18 to 29 who had mild COVID-19 (a few samples of this study predate the infection). Cell type and time point are not known. Sequenced input: PBMCs or a T cell subset sorted from them (not recorded which). CDR3 sequence reads: CASSYQADSTGELFF. The CDR3 region has the DNA TGTGCCAGCAGTTATCAGGCCGATAGCACCGGGGAGCTGTTTTTT.